This T cell receptor beta chain was found in a study of T cells in Graves' hyperthyroidism and ophthalmopathy. Study-level findings and limits: Patients with ophthalmopathy were separated from those with stable hyperthyroidism by a 13 V-J model. Most clonotypes expanded in the thyroid (above 0.001) were also present in blood.

The CDR3 contains 15 residues. The V gene end was trimmed by 1 base and the J gene end by 4 bases; junction bases not matched to a gene: 4. Per the germline V gene, CDR1 is SGHAT and CDR2 is FQNNGV. This clonotype appeared many times. Its antigen is currently unknown. Diagnosis relied on clinical symptoms, serum thyroxine and TRAb, thyroid ultrasound and orbital computed tomography. About 10 ml of fresh peripheral blood supplied the PBMCs. The TCR beta CDR3 regions underwent amplification using RNA transcripts as the source. The HTBI primer set drove a first-round RT-PCR of the TCR CDR3. TCRdb reanalysed the multiplex PCR reads using MiXCR and keeps one entry per CDR3 protein. Of fewer than 650,000 distinct CDR3 sequences listed, roughly 14% are singletons.

The sample taken for sequencing was blood. The rearrangement joins TRBV11-2 to TRBJ2-7; 10 nucleotides line up with TRBD2. The receptor was isolated from a woman aged 40 to 50 with Graves' ophthalmopathy. The CDR3 DNA sequence: TGTGCCAGCAGCTTAGTGGCTAGCGGGAGATACGAGCAGTACTTC. Amino acids: CASSLVASGRYEQYF.